This T cell receptor beta chain was profiled in a study of spatial heterogeneity in lung cancer (dated by TCRdb to the late 2010s). Regarding the study in general: Beta-chain transcripts were consistently detected in greater numbers than alpha-chain transcripts, which likely reflected higher beta-chain transcript abundance. In the raw uncorrected reads, each unique combination of TCR and UMI appeared more than ten times on average. TCR alpha and beta repertoires were quantitatively compared across multiple tumor regions, matched nontumor lung and blood in non-small cell lung cancer. Nonsynonymous mutation counts, determined by whole-exome sequencing of tumor tissue, were related to TCR repertoire features. Both alpha and beta chains were TCR-sequenced in approximately 200 tumor regions, 64 matched nontumor lung samples and roughly 50 PBMC samples obtained at surgery.

This specimen's time point label, interpreted: sample taken at primary tumor resection. Samples were obtained from approximately 70 patients with early-stage, untreated non-small cell lung cancer from the lung TRACERx cohort. Whole RNA extracted from tumor and nontumor lung tissue, or from cryopreserved PBMC samples, was used for TCR sequencing without cell sorting. Only patients with enough RNA available from two or more tumor regions were chosen for TCR sequencing. Receptor amplification or capture employed 5' RACE. Instrument used: NextSeq 500. The TCR library protocol attached a unique molecular identifier to each TCR cDNA molecule to allow correction of PCR and sequencing errors. Processing in the source paper ran as follows. TCR identification, UMI-based error correction and CDR3 extraction were all carried out with Decombinator tools. TCRs above a frequency of 2 per 1,000, corresponding to the top 1% of the tumor frequency distribution, were defined as expanded. Renyi diversity was computed with the R vegan package after each repertoire had been subsampled 100 times to 5,000 TCRs. CDR3 similarity networks were constructed using string-kernel similarity of amino acid triplets, with links drawn between CDR3s whose pairwise similarity was above 0.82. The public reads were quality trimmed at Q25 with fastp and then assembled into clones with MiXCR by TCRdb, keeping productive beta chains. Each entry is one CDR3 protein sequence, shown with its most common DNA and genes. What appears here as the V and J calls and clone size reflects TCRdb's work, not the paper's. This sample holds under 85,000 distinct CDR3 sequences; about 8% were observed only once. The ten largest clonotypes hold almost 7% of the sample.

The V and J ends are trimmed by 4 bases and 0 bases, leaving 19 bases between them. Counted from cysteine to phenylalanine, this CDR3 has 17 amino acids. Only CDR3 DNA is held: 51 bases, read in frame from base 1. For CDR1 and CDR2, the germline V gene lists MNHEY and SVGAGI. General study outcomes and caveats: Confirming at a functional level the hypothesis that regional TCRs recognize regional mutations was considered to require additional single-cell paired TCR alpha and beta sequencing. Ubiquitous expanded tumor TCRs were found in blood more often at tumor resection than at routine follow-up.

This clonotype was counted only a few times. This clone's antigen is unknown. Within one base of it there is no much larger clone, and no base qualities were kept. This TCR derives from a male donor with early-stage non-small cell lung cancer. Here the sequenced sample was PBMCs, taken at surgery. The chain links TRBV6-5 with TRBJ2-7, and possibly TRBD2, on 5 matching bases. DNA sequence: TGTGCCAGCAGTTCGCAACTCCTCCGGGGATACTCCTACGAGCAGTACTTC. Its protein product is CASSSQLLRGYSYEQYF.